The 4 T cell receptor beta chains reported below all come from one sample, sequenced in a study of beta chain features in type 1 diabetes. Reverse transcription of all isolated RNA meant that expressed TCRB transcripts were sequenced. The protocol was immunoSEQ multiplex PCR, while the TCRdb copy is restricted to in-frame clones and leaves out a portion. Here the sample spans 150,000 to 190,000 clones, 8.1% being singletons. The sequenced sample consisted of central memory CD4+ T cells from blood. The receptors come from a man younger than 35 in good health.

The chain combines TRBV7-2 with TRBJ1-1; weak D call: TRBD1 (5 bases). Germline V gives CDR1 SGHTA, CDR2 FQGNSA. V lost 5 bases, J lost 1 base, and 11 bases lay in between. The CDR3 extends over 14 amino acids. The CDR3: CASSPFQGNTEAFF. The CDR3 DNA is TGTGCCAGCAGCCCCTTTCAGGGGAACACTGAAGCTTTCTTT.

The CDR3 here is CASSQDRVTGELFF. CDR3 nucleotide sequence: TGCGCCAGCAGCCAAGATCGGGTCACCGGGGAGCTGTTTTTT. The chain has TRBV4-1 and TRBJ2-2, with unresolved D. V was shortened by 0 bases and J by 4 bases, with 6 bases between the two germline ends. Germline loops: CDR1 MGHRA, CDR2 YSYEKL. This CDR3 region has 14 residues.

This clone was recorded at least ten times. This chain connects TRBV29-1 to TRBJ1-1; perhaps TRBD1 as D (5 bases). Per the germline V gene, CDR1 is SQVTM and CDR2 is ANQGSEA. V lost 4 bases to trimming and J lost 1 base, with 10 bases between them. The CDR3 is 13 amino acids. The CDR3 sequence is CSVVQQENTEAFF. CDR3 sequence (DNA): TGCAGCGTTGTACAACAGGAGAACACTGAAGCTTTCTTT.

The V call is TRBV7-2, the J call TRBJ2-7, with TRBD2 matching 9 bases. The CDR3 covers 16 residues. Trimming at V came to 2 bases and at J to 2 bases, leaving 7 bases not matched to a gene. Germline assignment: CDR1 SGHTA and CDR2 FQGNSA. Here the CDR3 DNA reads TGTGCCAGCAGCTTACAAGGGGGACTAGCTGCCTACGAGCAGTACTTC. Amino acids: CASSLQGGLAAYEQYF.